This T cell receptor (beta chain) stems from a study of human T cells and chemical hapten exposure. Study-wide background: Diagnoses of alopecia areata, totalis or universalis occurred in mostly female patients. TCR yield per sample varied, mainly due to pooled library volumes.

This clonotype was recorded many times. As yet, its antigen is unknown. Time point given: pre-sensitization, week 0. Treatment given: therapeutic diphenylcyclopropenone sensitization with weekly scalp DPC. Unfractionated whole blood served as the source for total RNA extraction. TCRdb ran MiXCR on the RACE reads and lists one entry per CDR3 protein. Of 80,000 to 100,000 distinct CDR3 sequences in the sample, 10% to 12% were seen once. General study findings and limits: Among TCRs, those above 1 in 1000 frequency were unaffected by DPC sensitization.

In germline, CDR1 is ENHRY, CDR2 SYGVKD. The V gene lost 6 bases and the J gene lost 3 bases, with 12 bases spanning the gap. This CDR3 is built from 14 residues. The sequence was collected from a woman aged 55-69 years with alopecia areata. Some clones in this sample may be carry-over from other donors' samples. The material sequenced was whole blood, taken in connection with sensitization to the hapten diphenylcyclopropenone (DPC). The chain combines TRBV10-3 with TRBJ1-5; D is possibly TRBD1 (6 bases). The CDR3 here is CAIRQGFNNQPQHF. Written as DNA, the CDR3 is TGTGCCATCAGACAGGGATTTAACAATCAGCCCCAGCATTTT.